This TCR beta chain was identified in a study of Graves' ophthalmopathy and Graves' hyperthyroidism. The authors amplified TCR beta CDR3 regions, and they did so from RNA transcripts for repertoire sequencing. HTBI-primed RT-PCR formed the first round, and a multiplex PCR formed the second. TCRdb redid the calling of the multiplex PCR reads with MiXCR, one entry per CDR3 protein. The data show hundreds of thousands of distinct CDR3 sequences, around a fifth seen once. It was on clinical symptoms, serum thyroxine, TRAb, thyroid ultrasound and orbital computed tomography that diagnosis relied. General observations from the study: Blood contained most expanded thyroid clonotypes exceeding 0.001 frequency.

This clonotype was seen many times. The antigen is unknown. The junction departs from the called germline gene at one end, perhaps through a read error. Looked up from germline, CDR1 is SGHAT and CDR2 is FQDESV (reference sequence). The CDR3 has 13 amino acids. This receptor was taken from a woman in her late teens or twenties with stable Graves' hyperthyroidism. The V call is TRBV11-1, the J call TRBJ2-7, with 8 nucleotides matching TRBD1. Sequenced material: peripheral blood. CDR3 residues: CASTLGTGYEQYF. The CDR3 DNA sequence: TGTGCCAGCACCTTAGGGACAGGCTACGAGCAGTACTTC.